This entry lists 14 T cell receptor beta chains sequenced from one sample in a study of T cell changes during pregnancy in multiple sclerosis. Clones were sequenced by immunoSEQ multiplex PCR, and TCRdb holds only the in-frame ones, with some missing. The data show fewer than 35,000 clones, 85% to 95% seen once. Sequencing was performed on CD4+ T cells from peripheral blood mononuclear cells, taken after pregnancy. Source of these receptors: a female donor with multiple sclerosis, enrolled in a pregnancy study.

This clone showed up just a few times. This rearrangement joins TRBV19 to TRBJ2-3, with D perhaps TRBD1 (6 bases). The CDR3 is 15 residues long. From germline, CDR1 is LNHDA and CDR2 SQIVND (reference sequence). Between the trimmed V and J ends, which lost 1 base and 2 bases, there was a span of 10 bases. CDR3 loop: CASSIGTVVTDTQYF. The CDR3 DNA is TGTGCCAGTAGTATAGGGACAGTGGTCACAGATACGCAGTATTTT.

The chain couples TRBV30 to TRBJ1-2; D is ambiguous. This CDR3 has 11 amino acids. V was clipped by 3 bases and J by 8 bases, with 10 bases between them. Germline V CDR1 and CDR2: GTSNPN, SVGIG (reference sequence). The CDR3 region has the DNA TGTGCCTGGAGAGGTCTAGGCGGCTACACCTTC. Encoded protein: CAWRGLGGYTF.

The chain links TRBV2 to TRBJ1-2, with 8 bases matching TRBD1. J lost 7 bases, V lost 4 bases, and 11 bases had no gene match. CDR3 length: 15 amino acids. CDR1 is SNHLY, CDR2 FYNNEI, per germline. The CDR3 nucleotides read TGTGCCAGCAGTGTTTTGCCGACAGGGGAAGGTGGCTACACCTTC. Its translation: CASSVLPTGEGGYTF.

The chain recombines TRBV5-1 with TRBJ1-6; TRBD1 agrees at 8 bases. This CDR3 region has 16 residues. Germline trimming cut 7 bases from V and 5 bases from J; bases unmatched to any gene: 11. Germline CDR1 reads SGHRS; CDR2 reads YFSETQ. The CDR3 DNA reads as TGCGCCAGCTCACCGACAGGGGACTCGAATAATTCACCCCTCCACTTT. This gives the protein CASSPTGDSNNSPLHF.

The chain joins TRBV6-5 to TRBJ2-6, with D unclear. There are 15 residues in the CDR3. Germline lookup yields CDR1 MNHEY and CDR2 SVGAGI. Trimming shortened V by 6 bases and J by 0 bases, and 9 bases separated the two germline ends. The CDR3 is CASRSFISGANVLTF. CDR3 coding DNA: TGTGCCAGCAGGTCCTTTATCTCTGGGGCCAACGTCCTGACTTTC.

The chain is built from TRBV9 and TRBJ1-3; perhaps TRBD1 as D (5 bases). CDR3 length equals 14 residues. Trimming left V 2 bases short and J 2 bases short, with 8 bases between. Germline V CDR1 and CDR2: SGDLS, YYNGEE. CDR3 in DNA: TGTGCCAGCAGCGTGGGGACTGCTGGAAACACCATATATTTT. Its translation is CASSVGTAGNTIYF.

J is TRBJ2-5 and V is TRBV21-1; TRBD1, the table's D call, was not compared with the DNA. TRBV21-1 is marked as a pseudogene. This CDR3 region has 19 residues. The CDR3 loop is CASSNGSPDRGKFGETQYF. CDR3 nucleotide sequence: TGTGCCAGCAGCAATGGAAGCCCGGACAGGGGAAAGTTCGGGGAGACCCAGTACTTC.

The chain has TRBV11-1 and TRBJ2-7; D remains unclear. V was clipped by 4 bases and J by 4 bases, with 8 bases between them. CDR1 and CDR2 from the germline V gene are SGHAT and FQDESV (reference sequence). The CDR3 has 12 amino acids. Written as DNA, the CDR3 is TGTGCCAGCAGCTCGTCGCGTTACGAGCAGTACTTC. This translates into CASSSSRYEQYF. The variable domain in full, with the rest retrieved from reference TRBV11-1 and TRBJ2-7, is EAEVAQSPRYKITEKSQAVAFWCDPISGHATLYWYRQILGQGPELLVQFQDESVVDDSQLPKDRFSAERLKGVDSTLKIQPAELGDSAMYLCASSSSRYEQYFGPGTRLTVT.

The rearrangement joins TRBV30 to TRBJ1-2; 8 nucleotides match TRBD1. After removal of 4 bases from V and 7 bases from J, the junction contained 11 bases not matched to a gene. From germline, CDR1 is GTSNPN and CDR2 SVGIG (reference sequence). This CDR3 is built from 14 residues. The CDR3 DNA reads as TGTGCCTGGATCCTCGGGACAGGCCTATCTGGCTACACCTTC. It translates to CAWILGTGLSGYTF.

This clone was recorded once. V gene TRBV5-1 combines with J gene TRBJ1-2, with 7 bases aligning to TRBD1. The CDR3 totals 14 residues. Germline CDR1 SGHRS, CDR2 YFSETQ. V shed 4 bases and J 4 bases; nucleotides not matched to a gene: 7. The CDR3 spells CASSSTGTAYGYTF. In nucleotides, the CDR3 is TGCGCCAGCAGCAGCACCGGGACAGCCTATGGCTACACCTTC.

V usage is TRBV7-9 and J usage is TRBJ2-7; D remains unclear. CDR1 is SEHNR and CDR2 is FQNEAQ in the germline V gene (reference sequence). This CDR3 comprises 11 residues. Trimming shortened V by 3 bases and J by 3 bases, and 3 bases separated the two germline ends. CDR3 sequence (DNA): TGTGCCAGCAGCTTGTACTACGAGCAGTACTTC. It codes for CASSLYYEQYF.

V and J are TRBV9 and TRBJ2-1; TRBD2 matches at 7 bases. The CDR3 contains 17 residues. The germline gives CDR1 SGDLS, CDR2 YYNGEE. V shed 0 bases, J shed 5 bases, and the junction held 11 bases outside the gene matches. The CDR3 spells CASSVGPWGRGHNEQFF. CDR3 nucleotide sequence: TGTGCCAGCAGCGTAGGCCCTTGGGGGAGGGGACACAATGAGCAGTTCTTC.

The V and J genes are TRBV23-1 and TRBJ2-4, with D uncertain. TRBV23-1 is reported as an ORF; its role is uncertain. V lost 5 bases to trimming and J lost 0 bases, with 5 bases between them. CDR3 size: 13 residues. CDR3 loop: CASSSVAKNIQYF. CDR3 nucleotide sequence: TGCGCCAGCAGTTCTGTAGCCAAAAACATTCAGTACTTC.

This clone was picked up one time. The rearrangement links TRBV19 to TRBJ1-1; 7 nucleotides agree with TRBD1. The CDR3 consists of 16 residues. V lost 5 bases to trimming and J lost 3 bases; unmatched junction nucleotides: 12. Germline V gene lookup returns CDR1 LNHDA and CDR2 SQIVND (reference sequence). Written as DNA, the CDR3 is TGTGCCAGTAGTGCCAACCCCGGGACAGCCGACACTGAAGCTTTCTTT. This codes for CASSANPGTADTEAFF.